The 3 T cell receptor beta chains reported below all come from one sample, sequenced in a study of cytomegalovirus exposure and HLA in healthy donors. With 60 Vbeta and 13 Jbeta primers, the PCR was carried out. Profiling relied on immunoSEQ multiplex PCR, and the TCRdb table lists in-frame clones only, not all of them. The ten most abundant clones cover 4.5% to 6.5% of a sample with 75,000 to 95,000 clones. Sample: PBMCs. The source of these receptors is a girl between 10 and 17 years old in good health and CMV-seropositive.

This sequence joins TRBV6-5 and TRBJ2-2; D remains unclear. The germline gives CDR1 MNHEY, CDR2 SVGAGI. Trimming stripped 6 bases from V and 3 bases from J, with 5 bases between. The CDR3 has 12 amino acids. In nucleotides, the CDR3 is TGTGCCAGCAGATTATACACCGGGGAGCTGTTTTTT. Its protein product is CASRLYTGELFF.

The genes are TRBV5-1 and TRBJ2-3; TRBD2 agrees at 15 bases. The CDR3 spans 18 residues. V lost 0 bases and J lost 6; bases outside the gene matches: 8. Germline V lookup: CDR1 SGHRS, CDR2 YFSETQ. CDR3 DNA: TGCGCCAGCAGCTTGGAGGGACTAGCGGGGGGACACCGTGATACGCAGTATTTT. Protein: CASSLEGLAGGHRDTQYF.

The J gene is TRBJ2-7, the V gene TRBV7-9, with 7 bases matching TRBD1. Germline V gene lookup returns CDR1 SEHNR and CDR2 FQNEAQ (reference sequence). The CDR3 is 13 residues long. Trimming at V came to 5 bases and at J to 6 bases, leaving 7 bases not matched to a gene. The CDR3 reads CASSRETGFEQYF. The CDR3 DNA is TGTGCCAGCAGCCGAGAGACAGGGTTCGAGCAGTACTTC.